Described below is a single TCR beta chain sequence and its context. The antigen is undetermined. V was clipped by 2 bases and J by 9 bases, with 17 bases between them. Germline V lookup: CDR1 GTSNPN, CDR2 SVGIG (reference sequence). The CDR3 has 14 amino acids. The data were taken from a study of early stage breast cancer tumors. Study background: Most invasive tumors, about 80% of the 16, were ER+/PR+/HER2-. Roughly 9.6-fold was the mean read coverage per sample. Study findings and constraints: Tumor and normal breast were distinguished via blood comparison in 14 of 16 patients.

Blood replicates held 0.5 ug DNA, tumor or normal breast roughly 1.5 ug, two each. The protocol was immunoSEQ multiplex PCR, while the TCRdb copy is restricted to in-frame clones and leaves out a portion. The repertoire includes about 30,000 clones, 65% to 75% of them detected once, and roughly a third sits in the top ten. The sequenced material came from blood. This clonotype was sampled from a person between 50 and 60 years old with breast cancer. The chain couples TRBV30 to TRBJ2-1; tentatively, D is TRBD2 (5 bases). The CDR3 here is CAWSKVGLAVEQFF. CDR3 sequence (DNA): TGTGCCTGGAGTAAGGTAGGGCTAGCAGTTGAGCAGTTCTTC. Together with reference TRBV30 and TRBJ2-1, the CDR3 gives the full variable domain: SQTIHQWPATLVQPVGSPLSLECTVEGTSNPNLYWYRQAAGRGLQLLFYSVGIGQISSEVPQNLSASRPQDRQFILSSKKLLLSDSGFYLCAWSKVGLAVEQFFGPGTRLTVL.